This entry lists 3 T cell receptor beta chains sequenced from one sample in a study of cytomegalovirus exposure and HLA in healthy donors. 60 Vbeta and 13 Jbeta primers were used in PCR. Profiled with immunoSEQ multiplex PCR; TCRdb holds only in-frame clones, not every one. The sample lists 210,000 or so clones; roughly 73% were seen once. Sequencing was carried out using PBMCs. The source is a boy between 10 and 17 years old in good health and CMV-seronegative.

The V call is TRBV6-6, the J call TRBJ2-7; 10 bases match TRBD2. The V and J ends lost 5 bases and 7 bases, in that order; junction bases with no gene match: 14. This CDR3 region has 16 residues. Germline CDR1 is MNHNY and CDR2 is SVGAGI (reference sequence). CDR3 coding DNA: TGTGCCAGCAGTCCTAGCGGGGGCCTTGTACCGGCGGAGCAGTACTTC. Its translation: CASSPSGGLVPAEQYF.

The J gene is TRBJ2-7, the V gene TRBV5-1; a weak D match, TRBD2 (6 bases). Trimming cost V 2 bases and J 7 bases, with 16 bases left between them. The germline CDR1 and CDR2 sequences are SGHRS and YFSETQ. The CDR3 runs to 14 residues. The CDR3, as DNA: TGCGCCAGCAGCTTAGGCGGGGCCCCTTCGGAGCAGTACTTC. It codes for CASSLGGAPSEQYF.

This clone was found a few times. CDR3 nucleotide sequence: TGTGCCAGCACCCCTAATCGGGGCGCAGGGGATGAGCAGTTCTTC. It translates to CASTPNRGAGDEQFF. The J gene is TRBJ2-1, the V gene TRBV6-8; D perhaps matches TRBD1 (6 bases). Germline CDR1 is MNHGY and CDR2 is SAAAGT. V was trimmed by 7 bases and J by 8 bases, leaving 21 bases between them. The CDR3 extends over 15 amino acids.